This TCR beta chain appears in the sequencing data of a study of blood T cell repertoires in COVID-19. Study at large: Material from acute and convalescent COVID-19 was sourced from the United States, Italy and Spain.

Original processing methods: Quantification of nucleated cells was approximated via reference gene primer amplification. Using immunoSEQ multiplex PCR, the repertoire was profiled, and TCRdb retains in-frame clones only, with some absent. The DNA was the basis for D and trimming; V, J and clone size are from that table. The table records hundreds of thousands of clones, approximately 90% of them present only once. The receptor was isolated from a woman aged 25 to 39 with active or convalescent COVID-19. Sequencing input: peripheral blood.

In DNA, the CDR3 is TGTGCCAGTAGTGTCGGGGGGGTAGACAATGAGCAGTTCTTC. Its protein product is CASSVGGVDNEQFF. The rearrangement joins TRBV19 to TRBJ2-1; 8 bases line up with TRBD2. Germline V gene data show CDR1 as LNHDA and CDR2 as SQIVND (reference sequence). The CDR3 totals 14 residues. Trimming took 5 bases from V and 5 from J; bases not matched to a gene: 5.